The entry below gives a single T cell receptor beta chain sequence along with its context. Its antigen remains unknown. The sample comes from a study of OX40 agonist ivuxolimab in advanced cancers. This table comes from immunoSEQ multiplex PCR, and its TCRdb copy is limited to in-frame clones, with some not included. The table lists about 90,000 clones, approximately 90% of them singletons. Whole-study findings and limits: On average, CD8+ T cells had more expanded clones than CD4+.

This sample comprised CD4+ or CD8+ T cells sorted from blood, obtained in a trial of the OX40 agonist ivuxolimab. The TCR comes from an adult with an advanced solid tumor such as melanoma, head and neck, liver or kidney cancer.

This chain's CDR3 is CASSLLAGTSTDTQYF. In DNA, the CDR3 is TGTGCCAGCAGTTTACTAGCGGGAACTAGCACAGATACGCAGTATTTT. The chain couples TRBV27 to TRBJ2-3; TRBD2 matches 9 bases. Per the germline V gene, CDR1 is MNHEY and CDR2 is SMNVEV (reference sequence). J was trimmed by 0 bases and V by 2 bases; bases with no gene match: 3. The CDR3 consists of 16 residues.